A selection of T cell receptor beta chains follows, all from one sample in a study of control samples from healthy donors and cancer patients. TCRdb keeps only in-frame clones here, not all; method: immunoSEQ multiplex PCR. The data contain 120,000 or so clones, 87% of them singletons. The sequenced material came from blood. Source of these receptors: a man aged 30-40 years in good health. Each CDR3 is given with its conserved first and last residue. D genes are given only for firm matches. Expanded clones get a size class; other rows say once, few or many, or leave the size out.

j_call | cdr3_length | v_call | clone_size | d_call | cdr3_aa | cdr3_nt
TRBJ1-1 | 15 | TRBV19 | NA | NA | CASTLAQRDHTEAFF | TGTGCCAGTACCCTCGCCCAGCGGGACCACACTGAAGCTTTCTTT
TRBJ1-1 | 13 | TRBV2 | NA | NA | CASSEQDRTEAFF | TGTGCCAGCAGTGAACAGGATAGGACTGAAGCTTTCTTT
TRBJ2-2 | 15 | TRBV24-1 | NA | NA | CATSDPGTSTGELFF | TGTGCCACCAGTGACCCCGGGACCTCTACCGGGGAGCTGTTTTTT
TRBJ1-2 | 12 | TRBV7-2 | NA | NA | CASSSGVYGYTF | TGTGCCAGCAGCTCGGGGGTCTATGGCTACACCTTC
TRBJ2-7 | 14 | TRBV9 | NA | TRBD1 | CASSGDRNSLEQYF | TGTGCCAGCAGCGGGGACAGGAATTCTCTCGAGCAGTACTTC
TRBJ1-2 | 16 | TRBV7-9 | NA | TRBD1 | CASSFDLGQAFYGYTF | TGTGCCAGCAGCTTTGACCTCGGACAGGCTTTTTATGGCTACACCTTC
TRBJ1-2 | 15 | TRBV6-5 | NA | TRBD1 | CASSYRGGGANGYTF | TGTGCCAGCAGTTACCGCGGAGGGGGCGCGAATGGCTACACCTTC
TRBJ1-2 | 14 | TRBV2 | NA | TRBD1 | CASSERGRGSGYTF | TGTGCCAGCAGTGAAAGGGGCAGGGGGTCGGGCTACACCTTC
TRBJ2-1 | 12 | TRBV10-3 | few | NA | CAIEGDHNEQFF | TGTGCCATCGAGGGGGATCACAATGAGCAGTTCTTC
TRBJ2-4 | 14 | TRBV3-1/TRBV3-2 | once | NA | CASSQGLAADIQYF | TGTGCCAGCAGCCAAGGTCTAGCCGCAGACATTCAGTACTTC
TRBJ1-5 | 14 | TRBV2 | few | TRBD1 | CASSGQGGGQPQHF | TGTGCCAGCAGCGGACAGGGAGGGGGTCAGCCCCAGCATTTT
TRBJ2-2 | 12 | TRBV19 | NA | NA | CASSPGAGELFF | TGTGCCAGTAGTCCCGGGGCCGGGGAGCTGTTTTTT
TRBJ2-4 | 15 | TRBV9 | NA | TRBD1 | CASSVGQGVKNIQYF | TGTGCCAGCAGCGTAGGACAGGGAGTGAAAAACATTCAGTACTTC
TRBJ2-7 | 15 | TRBV7-2 | NA | TRBD1 | CASSPWDRGLDEQYF | TGTGCCAGCAGCCCTTGGGACAGGGGGCTCGACGAGCAGTACTTC
TRBJ1-5 | 14 | TRBV10-1 | NA | TRBD1 | CASSPGQGDQPQHF | TGCGCCAGCAGTCCTGGACAGGGGGATCAGCCCCAGCATTTT
TRBJ2-2 | 17 | TRBV18 | once | NA | CASSPTGQNANTGELFF | TGTGCCAGCTCACCGACCGGACAGAACGCGAACACCGGGGAGCTGTTTTTT
TRBJ1-3 | 15 | TRBV5-8 | NA | TRBD1 | CASSLGQGVRNTIYF | TGTGCCAGCAGCCTCGGACAGGGGGTTAGAAACACCATATATTTT
TRBJ1-1 | 15 | TRBV7-2 | once | NA | CASSLRGMGLAEAFF | TGTGCCAGCAGCTTACGGGGTATGGGGTTGGCTGAAGCTTTCTTT
TRBJ1-1 | 16 | TRBV4-1 | NA | NA | CASSQDFQNLNTEAFF | TGCGCCAGCAGCCAAGATTTTCAGAATTTGAACACTGAAGCTTTCTTT
TRBJ1-5 | 13 | TRBV12-3/TRBV12-4 | NA | NA | CASSYVGDQPQHF | TGTGCCAGCAGTTATGTAGGGGACCAGCCCCAGCATTTT
TRBJ2-7 | 14 | TRBV5-1 | NA | TRBD1 | CASSARDRGREQYF | TGCGCCAGCAGCGCCCGGGACAGGGGGCGCGAGCAGTACTTC
TRBJ2-1 | 15 | TRBV5-1 | NA | TRBD1 | CASSRGQGTYNEQFF | TGCGCCAGCAGCCGGGGACAGGGGACCTACAATGAGCAGTTCTTC
TRBJ1-2 | 10 | TRBV29-1 | NA | NA | CSVGGDGYTF | TGCAGCGTAGGGGGAGATGGCTACACCTTC
TRBJ1-3 | 17 | TRBV18 | NA | NA | CASSPGFGDRSGNTIYF | TGTGCCAGCTCACCTGGATTCGGGGACCGCTCTGGAAACACCATATATTTT
TRBJ1-4 | 15 | TRBV5-1 | NA | NA | CASSLRGTDNEKLFF | TGCGCCAGCAGCTTACGCGGGACCGATAATGAAAAACTGTTTTTT
TRBJ1-1 | 11 | TRBV10-3 | once | TRBD1 | CAIHGGGEAFF | TGTGCCATCCATGGAGGGGGCGAGGCTTTCTTT
TRBJ2-6 | 16 | TRBV30 | NA | NA | CAWNLKEGNGANVLTF | TGTGCCTGGAACCTTAAGGAGGGAAATGGGGCCAACGTCCTGACTTTC